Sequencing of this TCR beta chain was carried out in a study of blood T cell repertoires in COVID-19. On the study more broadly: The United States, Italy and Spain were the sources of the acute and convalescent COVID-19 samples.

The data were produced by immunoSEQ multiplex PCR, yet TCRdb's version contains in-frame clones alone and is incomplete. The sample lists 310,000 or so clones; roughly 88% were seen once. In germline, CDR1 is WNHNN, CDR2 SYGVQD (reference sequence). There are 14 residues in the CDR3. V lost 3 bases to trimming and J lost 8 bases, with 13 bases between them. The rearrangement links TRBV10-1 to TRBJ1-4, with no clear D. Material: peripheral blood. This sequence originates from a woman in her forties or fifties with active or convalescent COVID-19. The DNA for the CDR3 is TGCGCCAGCAGTGAAGAACATTTGAGGGAAAAACTGTTTTTT. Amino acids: CASSEEHLREKLFF.